This T cell receptor beta chain is from a study of T cells after yellow fever vaccination. Template switching by 5'RACE produced TCR cDNA, adding a universal primer site and UMIs. TCRdb reprocessed the 5' RACE reads via MiXCR and lists one record per CDR3 protein. In the table there are approximately 160,000 distinct CDR3 sequences, roughly a tenth of which are singletons. CDR1 SEHNR and CDR2 FQNEAQ come from the germline V gene (reference sequence). Trimming pared 1 base from V and 1 base from J, leaving 10 bases between. CDR3 size: 15 residues. This clonotype was counted a few times. Sample: CD8+ T cells sorted from PBMCs, taken 45 days after the yellow fever booster vaccination. The receptor's source is a man aged 18 to 35 who received the YFV17D yellow fever vaccine. The chain combines TRBV7-9 with TRBJ2-5; no definite D call. Here the CDR3 reads CASSLVVQSQETQYF. The CDR3 DNA follows: TGTGCCAGCAGCTTAGTAGTCCAGAGCCAAGAGACCCAGTACTTC.